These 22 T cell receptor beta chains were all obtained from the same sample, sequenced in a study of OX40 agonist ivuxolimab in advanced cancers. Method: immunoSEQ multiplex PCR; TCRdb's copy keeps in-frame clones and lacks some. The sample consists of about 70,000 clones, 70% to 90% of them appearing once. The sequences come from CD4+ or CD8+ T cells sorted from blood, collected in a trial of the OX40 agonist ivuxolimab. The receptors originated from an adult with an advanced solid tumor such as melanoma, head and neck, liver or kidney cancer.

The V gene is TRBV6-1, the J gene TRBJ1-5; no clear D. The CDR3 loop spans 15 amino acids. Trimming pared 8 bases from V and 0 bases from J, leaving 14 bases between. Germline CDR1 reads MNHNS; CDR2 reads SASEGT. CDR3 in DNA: TGTGCCAGCGGTCCAGGACGGTATAGCAATCAGCCCCAGCATTTT. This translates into CASGPGRYSNQPQHF.

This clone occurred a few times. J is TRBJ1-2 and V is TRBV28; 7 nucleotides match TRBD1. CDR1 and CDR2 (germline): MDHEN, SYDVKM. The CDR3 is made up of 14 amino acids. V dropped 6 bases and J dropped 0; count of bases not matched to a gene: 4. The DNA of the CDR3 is TGTGCCAGCAGGGGGACAGTCGCTAACTATGGCTACACCTTC. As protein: CASRGTVANYGYTF.

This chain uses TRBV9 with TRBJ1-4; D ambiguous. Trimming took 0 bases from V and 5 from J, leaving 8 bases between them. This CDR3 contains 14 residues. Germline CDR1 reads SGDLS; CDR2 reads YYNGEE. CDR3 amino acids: CASSVAGTNEKLFF. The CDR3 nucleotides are TGTGCCAGCAGCGTAGCTGGCACAAATGAAAAACTGTTTTTT. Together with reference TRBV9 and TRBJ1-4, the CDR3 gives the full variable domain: DSGVTQTPKHLITATGQRVTLRCSPRSGDLSVYWYQQSLDQGLQFLIQYYNGEERAKGNILERFSAQQFPDLHSELNLSSLELGDSALYFCASSVAGTNEKLFFGSGTQLSVL.

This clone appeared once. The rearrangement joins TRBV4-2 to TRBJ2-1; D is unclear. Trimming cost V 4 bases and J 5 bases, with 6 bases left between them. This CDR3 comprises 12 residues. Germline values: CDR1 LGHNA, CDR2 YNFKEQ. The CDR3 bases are TGTGCCAGCAGCCCCCCGGACAATGAGCAGTTCTTC. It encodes CASSPPDNEQFF.

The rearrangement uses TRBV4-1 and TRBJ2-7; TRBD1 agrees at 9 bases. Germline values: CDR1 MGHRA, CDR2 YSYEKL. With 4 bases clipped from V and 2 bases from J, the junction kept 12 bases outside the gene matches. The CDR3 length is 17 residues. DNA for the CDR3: TGCGCCAGCAGCCCGACTGCCGGCCGGGACAGGGCCTACGAGCAGTACTTC. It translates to CASSPTAGRDRAYEQYF.

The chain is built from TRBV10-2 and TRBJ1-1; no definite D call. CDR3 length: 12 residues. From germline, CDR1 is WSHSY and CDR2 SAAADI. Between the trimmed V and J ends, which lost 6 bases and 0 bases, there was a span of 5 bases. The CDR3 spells CASSGMNTEAFF. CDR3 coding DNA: TGCGCCAGCAGCGGGATGAACACTGAAGCTTTCTTT.

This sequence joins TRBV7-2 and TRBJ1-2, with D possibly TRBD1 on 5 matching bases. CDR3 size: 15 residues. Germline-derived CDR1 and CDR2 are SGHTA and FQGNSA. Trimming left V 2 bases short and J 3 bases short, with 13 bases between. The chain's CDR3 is CASSLKEGRDYGYTF. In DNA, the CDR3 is TGTGCCAGCAGCTTAAAGGAGGGCAGGGACTATGGCTACACCTTC.

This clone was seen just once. CDR3 DNA sequence: TGTGCCAGCAATAAAGGACAGGCGATGGGGGAGACCCAGTACTTC. Translation: CASNKGQAMGETQYF. The chain joins TRBV6-1 to TRBJ2-5; the match to TRBD1 covers 7 bases. The germline V gene has CDR1 MNHNS and CDR2 SASEGT. The V gene end was trimmed by 7 bases and the J gene end by 5 bases; junction bases not matched to a gene: 13. The CDR3 is made up of 15 amino acids.

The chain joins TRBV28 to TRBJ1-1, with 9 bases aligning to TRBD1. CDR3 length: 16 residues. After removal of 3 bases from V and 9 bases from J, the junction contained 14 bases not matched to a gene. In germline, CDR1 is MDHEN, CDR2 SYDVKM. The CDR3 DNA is TGTGCCAGCAGTTTCCGGACAGGGGTGGTTCGAAGGAAAGCTTTCTTT. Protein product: CASSFRTGVVRRKAFF. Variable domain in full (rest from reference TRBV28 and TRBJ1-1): DVKVTQSSRYLVKRTGEKVFLECVQDMDHENMFWYRQDPGLGLRLIYFSYDVKMKEKGDIPEGYSVSREKKERFSLILESASTNQTSMYLCASSFRTGVVRRKAFFGQGTRLTVV.

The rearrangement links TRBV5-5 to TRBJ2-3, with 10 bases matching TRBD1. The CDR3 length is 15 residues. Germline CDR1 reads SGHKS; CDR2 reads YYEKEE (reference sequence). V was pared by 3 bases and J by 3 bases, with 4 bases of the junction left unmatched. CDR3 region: CASSWTGGVTDTQYF. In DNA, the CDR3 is TGTGCCAGCAGCTGGACAGGGGGGGTAACAGATACGCAGTATTTT.

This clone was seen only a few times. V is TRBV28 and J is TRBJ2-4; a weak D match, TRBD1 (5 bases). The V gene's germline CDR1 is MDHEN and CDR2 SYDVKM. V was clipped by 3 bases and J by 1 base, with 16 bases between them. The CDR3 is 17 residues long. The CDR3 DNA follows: TGTGCCAGCAGTTTCAGTTTGCAGCCAGGGGCCAAAAACATTCAGTACTTC. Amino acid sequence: CASSFSLQPGAKNIQYF.

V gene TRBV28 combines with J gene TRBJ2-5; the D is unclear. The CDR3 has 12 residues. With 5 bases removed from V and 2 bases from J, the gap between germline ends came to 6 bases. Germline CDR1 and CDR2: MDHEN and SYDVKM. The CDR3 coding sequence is TGTGCCAGCAGTATGGGGCAAGAGACCCAGTACTTC. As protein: CASSMGQETQYF.

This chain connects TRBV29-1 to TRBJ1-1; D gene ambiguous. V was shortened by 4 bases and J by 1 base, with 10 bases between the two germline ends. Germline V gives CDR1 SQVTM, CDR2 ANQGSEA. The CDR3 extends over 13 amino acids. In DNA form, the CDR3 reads TGCAGCGTTGTGTCGGGCGGGAACACTGAAGCTTTCTTT. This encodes CSVVSGGNTEAFF.

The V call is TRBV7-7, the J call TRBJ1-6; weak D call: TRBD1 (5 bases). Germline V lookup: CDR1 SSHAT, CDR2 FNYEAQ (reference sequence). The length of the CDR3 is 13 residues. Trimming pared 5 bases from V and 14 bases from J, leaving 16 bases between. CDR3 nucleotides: TGTGCCAGCAGCCCCCTTCCCAGGGCATCCCTCCACTTT. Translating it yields CASSPLPRASLHF. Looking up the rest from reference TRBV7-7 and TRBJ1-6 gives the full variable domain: GAGVSQSPRYKVTKRGQDVTLRCDPISSHATLYWYQQALGQGPEFLTYFNYEAQPDKSGLPSDRFSAERPEGSISTLTIQRTEQRDSAMYRCASSPLPRASLHFGNGTRLTVT.

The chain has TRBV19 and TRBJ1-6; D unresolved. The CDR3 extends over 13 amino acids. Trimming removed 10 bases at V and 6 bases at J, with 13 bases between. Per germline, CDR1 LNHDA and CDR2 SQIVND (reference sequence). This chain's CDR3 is CATQNSGNSPLHF. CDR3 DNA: TGTGCCACTCAGAACTCGGGTAATTCACCCCTCCACTTT.

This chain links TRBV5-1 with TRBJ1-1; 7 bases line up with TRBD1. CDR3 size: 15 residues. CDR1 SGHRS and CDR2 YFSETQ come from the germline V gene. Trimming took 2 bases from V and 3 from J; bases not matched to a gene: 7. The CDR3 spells CASSLTGEGDTEAFF. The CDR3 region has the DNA TGCGCCAGCAGCTTAACAGGGGAAGGGGACACTGAAGCTTTCTTT.

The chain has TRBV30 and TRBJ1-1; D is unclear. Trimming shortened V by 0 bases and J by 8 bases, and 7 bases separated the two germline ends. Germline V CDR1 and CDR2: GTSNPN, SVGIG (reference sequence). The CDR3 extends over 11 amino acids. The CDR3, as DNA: TGTGCCTGGAGTGTATTAGCGGAAGCTTTCTTT. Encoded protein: CAWSVLAEAFF.

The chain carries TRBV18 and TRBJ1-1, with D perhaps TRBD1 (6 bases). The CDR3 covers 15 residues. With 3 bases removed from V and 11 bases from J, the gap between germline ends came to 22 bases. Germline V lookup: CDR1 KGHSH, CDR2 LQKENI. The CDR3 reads CASSPRSTGFTNAFF. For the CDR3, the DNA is TGTGCCAGCTCACCTAGATCTACAGGGTTTACGAATGCTTTCTTT.

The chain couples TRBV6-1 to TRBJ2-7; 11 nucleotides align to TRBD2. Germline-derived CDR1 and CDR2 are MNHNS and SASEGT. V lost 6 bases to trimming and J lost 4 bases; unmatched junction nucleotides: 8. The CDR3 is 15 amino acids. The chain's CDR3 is CASRGPSGGHYEQYF. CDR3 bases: TGTGCCAGCAGGGGACCTAGCGGGGGGCATTACGAGCAGTACTTC.

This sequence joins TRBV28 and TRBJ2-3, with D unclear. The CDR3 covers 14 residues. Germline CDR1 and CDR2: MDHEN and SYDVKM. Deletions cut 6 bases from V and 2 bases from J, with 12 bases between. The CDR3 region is CASRPHTPTDTQYF. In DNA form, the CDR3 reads TGTGCCAGCAGGCCCCACACCCCCACAGATACGCAGTATTTT.

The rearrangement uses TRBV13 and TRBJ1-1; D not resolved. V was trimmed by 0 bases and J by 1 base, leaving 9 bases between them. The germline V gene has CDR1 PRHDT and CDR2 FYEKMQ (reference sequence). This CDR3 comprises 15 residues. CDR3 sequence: CASSLGQRGNTEAFF. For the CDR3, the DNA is TGTGCCAGCAGCTTAGGTCAACGGGGGAACACTGAAGCTTTCTTT.

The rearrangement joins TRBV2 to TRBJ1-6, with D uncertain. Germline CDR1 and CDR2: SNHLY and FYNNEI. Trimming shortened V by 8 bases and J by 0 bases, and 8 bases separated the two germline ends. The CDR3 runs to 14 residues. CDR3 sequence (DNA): TGTGCCAGCCGGGAGAGCTCCTATAATTCACCCCTCCACTTT. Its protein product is CASRESSYNSPLHF.